Below are 32 T cell receptor beta chains sequenced from a single sample in a study of cytomegalovirus exposure and HLA in healthy donors. PCR involved 60 Vbeta and 13 Jbeta primers. TCRdb's copy holds only in-frame clones and misses some; the assay was immunoSEQ multiplex PCR. The sample carries approximately 240,000 clones, approximately 90% recorded once. Sequencing was performed on PBMCs. These receptor sequences come from a woman aged 18-29 years in good health and CMV-seronegative.

This chain links TRBV18 with TRBJ1-5, with a tentative D call TRBD1 (6 bases). CDR3 length: 19 amino acids. Trimming took 4 bases from V and 0 from J, leaving 22 bases between them. Germline CDR1 reads KGHSH; CDR2 reads LQKENI. This chain's CDR3 is CASSLDVPRGFYSNQPQHF. The CDR3 DNA sequence: TGTGCCAGCTCACTTGACGTGCCGAGGGGGTTCTATAGCAATCAGCCCCAGCATTTT.

This clone was seen a single time. The chain uses TRBV6-5 and TRBJ1-1; D might be TRBD1 (6 bases). V shed 4 bases and J shed 2 bases, with 11 bases lying between them. CDR1 MNHEY and CDR2 SVGAGI come from the germline V gene. The CDR3 has 14 amino acids. CDR3 bases: TGTGCCAGCAGTTTCGGACAGCCCAACACTGAAGCTTTCTTT. Protein: CASSFGQPNTEAFF.

The J gene is TRBJ2-1, the V gene TRBV6-6; 10 bases match TRBD2. This CDR3 contains 15 residues. Germline V gene sequence: CDR1 MNHNY, CDR2 SVGAGI (reference sequence). J lost 5 bases, V lost 2 bases, and 3 bases had no gene match. The CDR3 nucleotides read TGTGCCAGCAGTTACATAGCGGGGGGCAACAATGAGCAGTTCTTC. It specifies CASSYIAGGNNEQFF.

This chain joins TRBV4-3 and TRBJ1-6; D not certain. Trimming stripped 0 bases from V and 0 bases from J, with 9 bases between. CDR1 is LGHNA and CDR2 is YSLEER in the germline V gene. There are 17 residues in the CDR3. CDR3 DNA sequence: TGCGCCAGCAGCCAAGATAGGCGGAGCTCCTATAATTCACCCCTCCACTTT. It codes for CASSQDRRSSYNSPLHF.

This rearrangement joins TRBV5-1 to TRBJ1-4; TRBD1 is a possible D gene (5 bases). CDR1 SGHRS and CDR2 YFSETQ come from the germline V gene. The V and J ends lost 4 bases and 8 bases respectively, with 15 bases between them. The CDR3 length is 14 residues. The CDR3 DNA is TGCGCCAGCAGCCTAGGCAGGGTAGAGGAAAAACTGTTTTTT. Amino acids: CASSLGRVEEKLFF. Drawing the rest from reference TRBV5-1 and TRBJ1-4, the complete variable domain is KAGVTQTPRYLIKTRGQQVTLSCSPISGHRSVSWYQQTPGQGLQFLFEYFSETQRNKGNFPGRFSGRQFSNSRSEMNVSTLELGDSALYLCASSLGRVEEKLFFGSGTQLSVL.

This chain links TRBV13 with TRBJ1-5, with D possibly matching TRBD1 (5 bases). The CDR3 totals 14 residues. The V end lost 0 bases, the J end lost 5 bases, and 8 bases lay between the germline ends. CDR1 is PRHDT, CDR2 FYEKMQ, per germline (reference sequence). In nucleotides, the CDR3 is TGTGCCAGCAGCTTAGGAGGGGCTTATCAGCCCCAGCATTTT. It specifies CASSLGGAYQPQHF.

The chain uses TRBV27 and TRBJ1-1, with D tentatively TRBD1 (5 bases). V dropped 3 bases and J dropped 4 bases, with 9 bases sitting between them. From germline, CDR1 is MNHEY and CDR2 SMNVEV (reference sequence). This CDR3 has 13 amino acids. CDR3 in amino acids: CASSFGGFTEAFF. For the CDR3, the DNA is TGTGCCAGCAGTTTCGGGGGGTTCACTGAAGCTTTCTTT.

CDR3 nucleotide sequence: TGTGCCAGCAGTGAACAGGGGACAGGGGGGACCCAGTACTTC. Encoded protein: CASSEQGTGGTQYF. The chain uses TRBV6-1 and TRBJ2-5; 11 bases line up with TRBD1. The V segment lost 2 bases and the J segment 7 bases; nucleotides outside the gene matches: 3. Germline lookup yields CDR1 MNHNS and CDR2 SASEGT. The CDR3 totals 14 residues.

V is TRBV7-2 and J is TRBJ1-1; D possibly corresponds to TRBD1 (6 bases). The CDR3 contains 15 residues. The germline V and J ends were trimmed by 5 bases and 4 bases, with 17 bases remaining between them. The germline V gene has CDR1 SGHTA and CDR2 FQGNSA. In DNA, the CDR3 is TGTGCCAGCAGCCCGCAAGGGGGGGTGCTCACTGAAGCTTTCTTT. Translation gives CASSPQGGVLTEAFF.

The chain combines TRBV6-1 with TRBJ2-7; TRBD2 might be the D (6 bases). The CDR3 runs 15 residues. Germline assignment: CDR1 MNHNS and CDR2 SASEGT. V was pared by 4 bases and J by 3 bases, with 16 bases between. This chain's CDR3 is CASSGGTLFRYEQYF. CDR3 sequence (DNA): TGTGCCAGCAGTGGCGGGACTCTATTTCGCTACGAGCAGTACTTC.

The sample holds a few counts of this clone. J is TRBJ2-4 and V is TRBV19, with 8 bases lining up with TRBD1. V lost 1 base and J lost 1; bases outside the gene matches: 6. Germline V gene sequence: CDR1 LNHDA, CDR2 SQIVND (reference sequence). CDR3 length equals 17 residues. The CDR3 DNA sequence: TGTGCCAGTAGTATAGGCCTACAGGGGGGTGCCAAAAACATTCAGTACTTC. This sequence encodes CASSIGLQGGAKNIQYF.

This clone was recorded only once. The chain is built from TRBV10-3 and TRBJ2-2; TRBD2 aligns across 10 bases. After removal of 8 bases from V and 3 bases from J, the junction contained 6 bases not matched to a gene. Germline V gene data show CDR1 as ENHRY and CDR2 as SYGVKD. The CDR3 is 15 amino acids. The CDR3 region is CAIRERGGDTGELFF. The CDR3 region has the DNA TGTGCCATCCGGGAGCGGGGGGGCGACACCGGGGAGCTGTTTTTT.

The chain employs TRBV5-4 and TRBJ2-1; 9 bases align to TRBD2. Germline assignment: CDR1 SGHNT and CDR2 YYREEE (reference sequence). V shed 4 bases and J 3 bases; nucleotides not matched to a gene: 5. The CDR3 has 15 residues. CDR3 DNA sequence: TGTGCCAGCAGCCCCGGACTAGCGAACTACAATGAGCAGTTCTTC. Encoded protein: CASSPGLANYNEQFF. Together with reference TRBV5-4 and TRBJ2-1, the CDR3 gives the full variable domain: ETGVTQSPTHLIKTRGQQVTLRCSSQSGHNTVSWYQQALGQGPQFIFQYYREEENGRGNFPPRFSGLQFPNYSSELNVNALELDDSALYLCASSPGLANYNEQFFGPGTRLTVL.

This clone was counted once. This chain connects TRBV18 to TRBJ1-1; D uncertain. Germline V CDR1 and CDR2: KGHSH, LQKENI. Trimming cost V 5 bases and J 3 bases, with 10 bases left between them. The CDR3 length is 13 residues. CDR3 amino acids: CASSVRGDTEAFF. CDR3 bases: TGTGCCAGCTCAGTCCGAGGAGACACTGAAGCTTTCTTT.

The J gene is TRBJ1-2, the V gene TRBV9, with TRBD1 matching 9 bases. From germline, CDR1 is SGDLS and CDR2 YYNGEE. The trim removed 0 bases at V and 4 bases at J, leaving 4 bases unmatched. CDR3 size: 15 residues. CDR3: CASSVDTGGSYGYTF. Here the CDR3 DNA reads TGTGCCAGCAGCGTAGACACAGGGGGCAGCTATGGCTACACCTTC.

The chain links TRBV19 to TRBJ2-1; D gene unclear. The germline gives CDR1 LNHDA, CDR2 SQIVND (reference sequence). The CDR3 spans 13 residues. V was shortened by 4 bases and J by 4 bases, with 8 bases between the two germline ends. This CDR3 reads CASSTSPYNEQFF. The CDR3 DNA reads TGTGCCAGTAGTACCAGTCCGTACAATGAGCAGTTCTTC.

J is TRBJ1-2 and V is TRBV5-1; TRBD1 matches 8 bases. The length of the CDR3 is 14 residues. Trimming cost V 4 bases and J 10 bases; bases outside gene matches: 12. Looked up from germline, CDR1 is SGHRS and CDR2 is YFSETQ. The CDR3 spells CASSPLDRDDVYTF. DNA of the CDR3: TGCGCCAGCAGCCCCCTGGACAGGGATGATGTCTACACCTTC.

The chain combines TRBV30 with TRBJ2-7, with D possibly being TRBD2 (8 bases). V dropped 3 bases and J dropped 7 bases, with 19 bases sitting between them. The germline CDR1 and CDR2 sequences are GTSNPN and SVGIG (reference sequence). The CDR3 covers 14 residues. The CDR3 nucleotides read TGTGCCTGGAGGTACGGCGGGGGGACAGAAGAGCAGTACTTC. Its translation is CAWRYGGGTEEQYF.

The V and J genes are TRBV4-3 and TRBJ2-7, with 8 bases fitting TRBD1. This CDR3 is 15 amino acids long. Germline values: CDR1 LGHNA, CDR2 YSLEER. Germline trimming cut 2 bases from V and 7 bases from J; bases unmatched to any gene: 10. CDR3 loop: CASSQTGQGVREQYF. As DNA, the CDR3 is TGCGCCAGCAGCCAAACAGGACAGGGAGTACGGGAGCAGTACTTC.

The rearrangement joins TRBV21-1 to TRBJ2-4; the D call of TRBD1 is as the table states it, not checked on the DNA. TRBV21-1 is tagged as a pseudogene. The CDR3 sequence is 20 residues long. CDR3 coding DNA: TGTGCCAGCAGCAAAGGAGGCGAGTTAACAGGTAAGGGGACCAAAAACATTCAGTACTTC. This encodes CASSKGGELTGKGTKNIQYF.

This rearrangement joins TRBV2 to TRBJ2-2; a possible D gene is TRBD2 (6 bases). The germline V gene encodes CDR1 SNHLY and CDR2 FYNNEI. Trimming shortened V by 6 bases and J by 5 bases, and 16 bases separated the two germline ends. This CDR3 spans 15 amino acids. The CDR3 DNA reads TGTGCCAGCAGAATTGGGAGCGGGCGAACCGGGGAGCTGTTTTTT. Its protein is CASRIGSGRTGELFF.

The chain carries TRBV5-1 and TRBJ2-1; the match to TRBD2 covers 8 bases. The germline V gene encodes CDR1 SGHRS and CDR2 YFSETQ. This CDR3 is built from 15 residues. Trimming at V came to 0 bases and at J to 3 bases, leaving 2 bases not matched to a gene. DNA for the CDR3: TGCGCCAGCAGCTTGGATAGCGGGGACTACAATGAGCAGTTCTTC. The encoded protein is CASSLDSGDYNEQFF.

The V gene is TRBV10-2, the J gene TRBJ2-1; 13 bases line up with TRBD2. V lost 6 bases to trimming and J lost 1 base; unmatched junction nucleotides: 9. The CDR3 totals 18 residues. Germline values: CDR1 WSHSY, CDR2 SAAADI. CDR3 DNA: TGCGCCAGCAGGGCAACTAGCGGGGGGGCCTGGTCCTACAATGAGCAGTTCTTC. Translation gives CASRATSGGAWSYNEQFF.

The chain recombines TRBV5-6 with TRBJ1-2; a possible D gene is TRBD1 (5 bases). There are 13 residues in the CDR3. V was shortened by 4 bases and J by 2 bases, with 9 bases between the two germline ends. Germline assignment: CDR1 SGHDT and CDR2 YYEEEE. The CDR3 reads CASSDSLNYGYTF. In DNA, the CDR3 is TGTGCCAGCAGCGACAGCCTCAACTATGGCTACACCTTC. Full variable domain (outside the CDR3, taken from reference TRBV5-6 and TRBJ1-2): DAGVTQSPTHLIKTRGQQVTLRCSPKSGHDTVSWYQQALGQGPQFIFQYYEEEERQRGNFPDRFSGHQFPNYSSELNVNALLLGDSALYLCASSDSLNYGYTFGSGTRLTVV.

This chain connects TRBV7-9 to TRBJ1-2, with 10 bases identical to TRBD1. Unmatched junction bases numbered 3, after V lost 3 bases and J lost 2 bases. Germline V gene data show CDR1 as SEHNR and CDR2 as FQNEAQ (reference sequence). The CDR3 runs 15 residues. The CDR3 bases are TGTGCCAGCAGCTTCGGACAGGGGGGCAACTATGGCTACACCTTC. This translates into CASSFGQGGNYGYTF.

The chain links TRBV19 to TRBJ2-3; 8 nucleotides agree with TRBD1. The CDR3 sequence is 16 residues long. Germline V gives CDR1 LNHDA, CDR2 SQIVND (reference sequence). The V segment lost 6 bases and the J segment 5 bases; nucleotides outside the gene matches: 13. The CDR3 region is CASRETGTGAGDTQYF. The CDR3 nucleotides read TGTGCCAGTAGAGAAACCGGGACAGGAGCTGGAGATACGCAGTATTTT.

This chain links TRBV27 with TRBJ1-4, with a possible D match to TRBD1 (6 bases). V was trimmed by 6 bases and J by 1 base, leaving 12 bases between them. The germline CDR1 and CDR2 sequences are MNHEY and SMNVEV (reference sequence). This CDR3 contains 15 residues. The CDR3 DNA reads TGTGCCAGCAGCCGAAAGGGACAAACTAATGAAAAACTGTTTTTT. It codes for CASSRKGQTNEKLFF.

The rearrangement links TRBV5-8 to TRBJ2-6; D unclear. There are 13 residues in the CDR3. CDR1 and CDR2 (germline): SGHTS, YDEGEE. V shed 6 bases and J shed 4 bases, with 8 bases lying between them. In nucleotides, the CDR3 is TGTGCCAGCATTCCACGGGGGGCCAACGTCCTGACTTTC. This encodes CASIPRGANVLTF.

This chain connects TRBV7-3 to TRBJ2-6, with TRBD2 matching 10 bases. Per germline, CDR1 SGHTA and CDR2 FQGTGA. The J segment lost 1 base and the V segment lost 5 bases, leaving 11 bases of the junction unmatched. The CDR3 length is 19 residues. In DNA, the CDR3 is TGTGCCAGCAGCCTCGACCTGGGACTAGCGAGATCTGGGGCCAACGTCCTGACTTTC. Amino acid sequence: CASSLDLGLARSGANVLTF.

This clone was counted between two and nine times. The CDR3 sequence is CASGSGETQYF. The CDR3 region has the DNA TGTGCCAGCGGTAGCGGAGAGACCCAGTACTTC. This rearrangement joins TRBV7-9 to TRBJ2-5; D may be TRBD2 (6 bases). The CDR3 length is 11 residues. Germline V gives CDR1 SEHNR, CDR2 FQNEAQ (reference sequence). V was trimmed by 8 bases and J by 4 bases, leaving 8 bases between them.

The CDR3 DNA follows: TGTGCCAGCAGTCCGGGGAGCCGAAACACCATATATTTT. Translating it yields CASSPGSRNTIYF. This chain joins TRBV25-1 and TRBJ1-3; D is uncertain. Trimming shortened V by 5 bases and J by 5 bases, and 10 bases separated the two germline ends. There are 13 residues in the CDR3. Germline V gives CDR1 MGHDK, CDR2 SYGVNS.

The V and J genes are TRBV4-3 and TRBJ2-7; no clear D. Trimming removed 0 bases from V and 6 bases from J, with 12 bases in between. Germline V gene sequence: CDR1 LGHNA, CDR2 YSLEER. The CDR3 extends over 14 amino acids. The chain's CDR3 is CASSQDLRGLEQYF. CDR3 nucleotide sequence: TGCGCCAGCAGCCAAGATCTCCGAGGCCTCGAGCAGTACTTC.